This TCR beta chain is drawn from a study of T cells in women clearing cervical HPV infection. Note on this clone: The CDR3 goes on 3 residues after the read ends, and that part is filled in from the germline J gene.

The germline CDR1 and CDR2 sequences are SGHVS and FNYEAQ. The ends were cut back, 2 bases at V and 0 bases at J, with 8 bases in the middle. The CDR3 is 16 residues long. Clones were read by immunoSEQ multiplex PCR, and TCRdb kept only the in-frame ones, dropping some. In all, the sample yields approximately 17,000 clones. The sample taken for sequencing was blood buffy coat. The sequence was collected from a woman aged 18 to 75 with a cervical HPV16 infection that either progressed to CIN3+ or cleared (not recorded which). This chain connects TRBV7-6 to TRBJ2-6, with a possible D match to TRBD1 (5 bases). This chain's CDR3 is CASSLSGFSGANVLTF. The sequenced part of the CDR3 DNA is TGTGCCAGCAGCTTATCAGGGTTCTCTGGGGCCAACGTC.